This is a list of T cell receptor beta chains from one sample in a study of cytomegalovirus exposure and HLA in healthy donors. TCRdb keeps only in-frame clones here, not all; method: immunoSEQ multiplex PCR. This sample has fewer than 250,000 clones, with 81% found just once. The sequencing sample was made of PBMCs. All receptors derive from a man aged 35 to 55 in good health and CMV-seropositive. Each CDR3 is given without its conserved first and last residue. Only part of the rows carry a size: once, few, many, or a class if the clone is expanded.

>TRBV7-2|TRBJ1-3|-
ASSLAVRDSGNTIY
>TRBV19|TRBJ2-1|-
ASNSGRRSNEQF
>TRBV6-1|TRBJ1-4|-
ASSQAPTGLEKLF
>TRBV7-8|TRBJ2-7|-
ASSQTPTGYEQY
>TRBV27|TRBJ2-4|-
ASSLGGGGLAKNIQY
>TRBV6-6|TRBJ1-2|-
ASRPRQGMGGYT
>TRBV27|TRBJ2-7|-
ASSLQGLAGLYEQY
>TRBV6-5|TRBJ2-3|-
ASSLDYTDTQY
>TRBV7-8|TRBJ1-1|-
ASSQGQGITEAF
>TRBV2|TRBJ2-2|once
ASSVRDTGELF
>TRBV19|TRBJ1-5|-
ASSISGESAHSNQPQH
>TRBV7-9|TRBJ1-1|-
ASSPRTAVNTEAF
>TRBV9|TRBJ2-5|once
ASSVRDRGLETQY
>TRBV11-3|TRBJ2-2|-
ASSSDRYTGELF
>TRBV7-6|TRBJ2-2|once
ASSLRLAGGAGELF
>TRBV6-5|TRBJ1-3|-
ASSLGRGAGNTIY
>TRBV6-5|TRBJ1-1|once
ASSYGTGANTEAF
>TRBV7-3|TRBJ2-5|-
ASSLTPSLGETQY
>TRBV6-1|TRBJ1-5|-
ASSEIIDRGSQPQH
>TRBV6-5|TRBJ1-4|-
ASRKGTNEKLF
>TRBV10-3|TRBJ1-6|-
AIKGDRGNSPLH
>TRBV14|TRBJ1-3|-
ASSQGYRVAGNTIY
>TRBV7-8|TRBJ1-1|-
ASSFDTGMNTEAF
>TRBV29-1|TRBJ1-2|-
SVAPGLSGYT
>TRBV19|TRBJ2-3|-
ASSNTGVDTQY
>TRBV5-1|TRBJ2-2|-
ASRRQGSTGELF
>TRBV7-9|TRBJ2-1|once
ASSQPSSDYSSYNEQF
>TRBV28|TRBJ2-7|-
ASSLGGGSSYEQY
>TRBV5-5|TRBJ1-1|-
ASSVDRDTEAF
>TRBV5-1|TRBJ2-3|-
ASSLATDTQY
>TRBV9|TRBJ2-1|-
ASSKEGRGGWNEQF
>TRBV9|TRBJ2-5|-
ASSVAGGAGETQY
>TRBV5-1|TRBJ2-1|few
ASSDASGTVTYNEQF
>TRBV13|TRBJ1-2|few
ASSQRQGVSYGYT
>TRBV15|TRBJ1-5|once
ATSRDKGSNQPQH
>TRBV9|TRBJ2-5|-
ASSVAGTQETQY
>TRBV29-1|TRBJ2-7|-
SVVIAPEQY
>TRBV27|TRBJ2-7|-
ASSLQTSGYEQY
>TRBV5-4|TRBJ1-2|few
ASSRAGANYGYT
>TRBV7-2|TRBJ2-3|-
ASSQITRLGTDTQY
>TRBV13|-|-
ASSLVGHEQY